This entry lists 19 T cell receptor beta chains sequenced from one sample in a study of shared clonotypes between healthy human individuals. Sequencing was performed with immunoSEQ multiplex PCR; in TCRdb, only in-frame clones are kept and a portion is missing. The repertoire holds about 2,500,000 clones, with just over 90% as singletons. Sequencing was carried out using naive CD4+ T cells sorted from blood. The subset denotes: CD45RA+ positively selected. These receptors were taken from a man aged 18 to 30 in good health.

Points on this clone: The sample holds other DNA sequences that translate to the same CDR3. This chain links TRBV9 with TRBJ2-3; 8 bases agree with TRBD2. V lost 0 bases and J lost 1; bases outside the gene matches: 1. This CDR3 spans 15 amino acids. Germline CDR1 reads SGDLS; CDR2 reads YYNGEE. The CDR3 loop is CASSVGAGGTDTQYF. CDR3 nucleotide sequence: TGTGCCAGCAGCGTAGGAGCGGGGGGCACAGATACGCAGTATTTT. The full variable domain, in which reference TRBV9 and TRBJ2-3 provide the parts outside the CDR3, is DSGVTQTPKHLITATGQRVTLRCSPRSGDLSVYWYQQSLDQGLQFLIQYYNGEERAKGNILERFSAQQFPDLHSELNLSSLELGDSALYFCASSVGAGGTDTQYFGPGTRLTVL.

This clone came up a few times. The CDR3 DNA sequence: TGTGCCAGCAGCTACGGGGACAGGGTGAACACTGAAGCTTTCTTT. Its translation is CASSYGDRVNTEAFF. The chain links TRBV7-9 to TRBJ1-1; 9 positions agree with TRBD1. The CDR3 extends over 15 amino acids. Unmatched junction bases numbered 3, after V lost 4 bases and J lost 0 bases. CDR1 and CDR2 from the germline V gene are SEHNR and FQNEAQ (reference sequence).

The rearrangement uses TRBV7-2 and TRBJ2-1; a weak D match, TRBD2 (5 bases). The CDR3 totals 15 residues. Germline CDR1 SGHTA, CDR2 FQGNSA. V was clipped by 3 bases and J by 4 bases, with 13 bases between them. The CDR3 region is CASSFGRAEYNEQFF. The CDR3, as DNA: TGTGCCAGCAGCTTCGGGCGGGCGGAGTACAATGAGCAGTTCTTC.

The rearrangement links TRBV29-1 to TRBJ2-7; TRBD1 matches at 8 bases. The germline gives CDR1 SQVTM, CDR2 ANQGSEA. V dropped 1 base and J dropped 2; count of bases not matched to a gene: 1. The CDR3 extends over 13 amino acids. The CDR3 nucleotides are TGCAGCGTTGAAGGGACAGGGACCTACGAGCAGTACTTC. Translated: CSVEGTGTYEQYF.

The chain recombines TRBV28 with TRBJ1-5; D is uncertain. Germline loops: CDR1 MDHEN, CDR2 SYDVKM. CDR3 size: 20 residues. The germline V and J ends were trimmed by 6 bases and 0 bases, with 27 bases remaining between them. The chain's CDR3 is CASSPGQDDLDFYSNQPQHF. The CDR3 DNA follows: TGTGCCAGCAGCCCTGGGCAGGATGATTTGGATTTTTATAGCAATCAGCCCCAGCATTTT.

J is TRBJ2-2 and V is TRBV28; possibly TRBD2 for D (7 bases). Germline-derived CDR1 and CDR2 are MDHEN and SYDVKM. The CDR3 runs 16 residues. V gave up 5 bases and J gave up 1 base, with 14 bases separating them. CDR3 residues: CASSRGGGWNTGELFF. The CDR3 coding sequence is TGTGCCAGCAGTAGGGGAGGGGGATGGAACACCGGGGAGCTGTTTTTT. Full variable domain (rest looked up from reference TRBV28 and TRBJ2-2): DVKVTQSSRYLVKRTGEKVFLECVQDMDHENMFWYRQDPGLGLRLIYFSYDVKMKEKGDIPEGYSVSREKKERFSLILESASTNQTSMYLCASSRGGGWNTGELFFGEGSRLTVL.

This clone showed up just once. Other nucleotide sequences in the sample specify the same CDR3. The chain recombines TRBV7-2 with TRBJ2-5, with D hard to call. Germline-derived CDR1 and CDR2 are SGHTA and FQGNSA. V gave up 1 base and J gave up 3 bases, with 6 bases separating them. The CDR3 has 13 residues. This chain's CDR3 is CASSLGEEETQYF. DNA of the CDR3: TGTGCCAGCAGCTTAGGGGAAGAAGAGACCCAGTACTTC. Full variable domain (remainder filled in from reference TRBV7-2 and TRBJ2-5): GAGVSQSPSNKVTEKGKDVELRCDPISGHTALYWYRQSLGQGLEFLIYFQGNSAPDKSGLPSDRFSAERTGGSVSTLTIQRTQQEDSAVYLCASSLGEEETQYFGPGTRLLVL.

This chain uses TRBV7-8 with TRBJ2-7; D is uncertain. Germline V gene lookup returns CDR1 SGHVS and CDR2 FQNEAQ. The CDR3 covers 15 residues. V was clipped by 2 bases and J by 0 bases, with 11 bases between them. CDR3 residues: CASSLSDMSSYEQYF. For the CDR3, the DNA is TGTGCCAGCAGCTTATCGGATATGAGCTCCTACGAGCAGTACTTC.

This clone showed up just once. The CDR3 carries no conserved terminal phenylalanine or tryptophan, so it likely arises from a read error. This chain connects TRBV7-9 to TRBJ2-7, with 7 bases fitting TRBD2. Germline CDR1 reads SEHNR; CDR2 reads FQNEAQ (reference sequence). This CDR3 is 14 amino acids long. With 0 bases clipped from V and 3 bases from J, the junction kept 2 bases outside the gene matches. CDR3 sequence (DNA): TGTGCCAGCAGCTTAGCTGGGACTATCTACGAGCAGTACCTC. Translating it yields CASSLAGTIYEQYL.

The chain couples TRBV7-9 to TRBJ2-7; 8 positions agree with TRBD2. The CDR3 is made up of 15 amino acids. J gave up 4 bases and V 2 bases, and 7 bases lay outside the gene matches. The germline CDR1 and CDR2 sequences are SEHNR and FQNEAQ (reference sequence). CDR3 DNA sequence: TGTGCCAGCAGCTTAAGCGGGAGCCCCACGTACGAGCAGTACTTC. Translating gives CASSLSGSPTYEQYF. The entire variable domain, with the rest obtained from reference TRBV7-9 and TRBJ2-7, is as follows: DTGVSQNPRHKITKRGQNVTFRCDPISEHNRLYWYRQTLGQGPEFLTYFQNEAQLEKSRLLSDRFSAERPKGSFSTLEIQRTEQGDSAMYLCASSLSGSPTYEQYFGPGTRLTVT.

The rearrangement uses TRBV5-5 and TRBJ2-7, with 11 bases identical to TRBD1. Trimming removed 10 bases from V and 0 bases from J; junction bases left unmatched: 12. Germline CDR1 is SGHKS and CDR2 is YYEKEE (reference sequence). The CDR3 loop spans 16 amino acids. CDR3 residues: CASKALGTGGSYEQYF. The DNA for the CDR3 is TGTGCCTCAAAAGCCCTCGGGACAGGGGGCTCCTACGAGCAGTACTTC.

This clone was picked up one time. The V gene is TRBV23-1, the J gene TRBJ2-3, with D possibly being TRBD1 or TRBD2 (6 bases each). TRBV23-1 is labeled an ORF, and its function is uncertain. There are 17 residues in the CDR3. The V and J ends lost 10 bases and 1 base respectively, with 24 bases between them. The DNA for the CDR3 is TGCGCCACCGCTCGGGGGCAGGTCAAGGAGCGCACAGATACGCAGTATTTT. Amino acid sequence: CATARGQVKERTDTQYF.

The CDR3 nucleotides read TGTGCCAGCAGCTTAAAAAGGGACAGGGCTGGAAACACCATATATTTT. It translates to CASSLKRDRAGNTIYF. The rearrangement joins TRBV7-2 to TRBJ1-3, with 9 bases aligning to TRBD1. Trimming took 2 bases from V and 2 from J; bases not matched to a gene: 4. CDR3 length equals 16 residues. Germline-derived CDR1 and CDR2 are SGHTA and FQGNSA. The whole variable domain, filled in from reference TRBV7-2 and TRBJ1-3, reads GAGVSQSPSNKVTEKGKDVELRCDPISGHTALYWYRQSLGQGLEFLIYFQGNSAPDKSGLPSDRFSAERTGGSVSTLTIQRTQQEDSAVYLCASSLKRDRAGNTIYFGEGSWLTVV.

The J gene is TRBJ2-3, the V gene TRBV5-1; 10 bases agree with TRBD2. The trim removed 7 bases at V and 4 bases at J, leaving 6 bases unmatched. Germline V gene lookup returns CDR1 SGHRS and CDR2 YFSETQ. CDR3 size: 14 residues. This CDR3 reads CASRSGGVADTQYF. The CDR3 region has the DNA TGCGCCAGCCGAAGCGGGGGGGTTGCAGATACGCAGTATTTT.

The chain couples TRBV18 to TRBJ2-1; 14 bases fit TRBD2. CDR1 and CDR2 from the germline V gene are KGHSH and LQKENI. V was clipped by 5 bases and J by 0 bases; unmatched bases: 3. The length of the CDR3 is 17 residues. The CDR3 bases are TGTGCCAGCTCATCGGGACTAGCGGGAGCCTCCTACAATGAGCAGTTCTTC. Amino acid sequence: CASSSGLAGASYNEQFF.

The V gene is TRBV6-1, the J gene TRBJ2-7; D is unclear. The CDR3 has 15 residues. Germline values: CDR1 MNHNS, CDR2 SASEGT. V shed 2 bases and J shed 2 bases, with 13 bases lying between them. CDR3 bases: TGTGCCAGCAGTGAATTCCCGGGCCCTACCTACGAGCAGTACTTC. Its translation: CASSEFPGPTYEQYF.

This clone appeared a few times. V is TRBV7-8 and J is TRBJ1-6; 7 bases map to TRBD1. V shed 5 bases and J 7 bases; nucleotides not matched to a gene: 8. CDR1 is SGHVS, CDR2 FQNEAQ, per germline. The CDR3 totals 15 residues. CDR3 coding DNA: TGTGCCAGCAGCGCGGCAAAGGGGGCAAATTCACCCCTCCACTTT. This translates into CASSAAKGANSPLHF.

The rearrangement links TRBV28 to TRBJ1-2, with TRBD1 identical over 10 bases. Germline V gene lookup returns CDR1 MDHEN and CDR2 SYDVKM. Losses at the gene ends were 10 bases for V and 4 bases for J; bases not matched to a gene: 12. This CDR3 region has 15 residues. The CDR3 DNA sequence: TGTGCCATTTTCGGAGGGACAGGGGCCACCTATGGCTACACCTTC. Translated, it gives CAIFGGTGATYGYTF.

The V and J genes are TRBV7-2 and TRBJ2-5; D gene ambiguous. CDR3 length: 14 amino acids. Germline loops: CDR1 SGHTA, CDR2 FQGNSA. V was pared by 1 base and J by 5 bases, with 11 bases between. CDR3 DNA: TGTGCCAGCAGCTTAGGTGCGAGGCAGGAGACCCAGTACTTC. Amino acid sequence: CASSLGARQETQYF. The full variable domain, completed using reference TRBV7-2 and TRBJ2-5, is GAGVSQSPSNKVTEKGKDVELRCDPISGHTALYWYRQSLGQGLEFLIYFQGNSAPDKSGLPSDRFSAERTGGSVSTLTIQRTQQEDSAVYLCASSLGARQETQYFGPGTRLLVL.